A single sample gave rise to the 3 T cell receptor beta chains below, sequenced in a study of blood T cell repertoires in COVID-19 (TCRdb year 2020). The library was obtained by the immunoSEQ multiplex PCR assay. As stored in TCRdb, this immuneACCESS dataset retains in-frame rearrangements with V and J assigned. A fraction of the clones does not appear; measured against another copy, unresolved V genes explain less than half of the discrepancy, and the remainder lacks a known reason. The sample table holds some 200,000 clones, of which approximately 85% were seen once. In total, the top ten clones hold over 2.5% of the sample. Sequencing was performed on peripheral blood. The receptor source for this set is a man aged 50 to 60 who had recovered from COVID-19.

V is TRBV20-1 and J is TRBJ2-1, with TRBD2 matching over 7 bases. Germline V gene lookup returns CDR1 DFQATT and CDR2 SNEGSKA (reference sequence). V gave up 7 bases and J gave up 8 bases; unmatched junction bases: 5. The CDR3 extends over 11 amino acids. In DNA form, the CDR3 reads TGCAGTGGGGAGGGCCGCGATGAGCAGTTCTTC. Protein product: CSGEGRDEQFF.

This chain connects TRBV7-2 to TRBJ2-7, with 9 bases aligning to TRBD2. Germline values: CDR1 SGHTA, CDR2 FQGNSA. The CDR3 is 14 amino acids. V lost 6 bases and J lost 3; bases outside the gene matches: 6. Written as DNA, the CDR3 is TGTGCCAGCAGGACAGCGGGAGGAATCTACGAGCAGTACTTC. This gives the protein CASRTAGGIYEQYF.

V usage is TRBV19 and J usage is TRBJ2-1, with TRBD2 identical over 11 bases. This CDR3 has 20 residues. CDR1 is LNHDA and CDR2 is SQIVND in the germline V gene (reference sequence). Trimming removed 3 bases from V and 0 bases from J; junction bases left unmatched: 13. CDR3: CASSMGGQGTSGSSYNEQFF. CDR3 coding DNA: TGTGCCAGTAGTATGGGGGGACAGGGTACTAGCGGGAGCTCCTACAATGAGCAGTTCTTC. The full variable domain, in which reference TRBV19 and TRBJ2-1 provide the parts outside the CDR3, is DGGITQSPKYLFRKEGQNVTLSCEQNLNHDAMYWYRQDPGQGLRLIYYSQIVNDFQKGDIAEGYSVSREKKESFPLTVTSAQKNPTAFYLCASSMGGQGTSGSSYNEQFFGPGTRLTVL.